This TCR beta chain is drawn from a study of T cell changes during pregnancy in multiple sclerosis. The CDR3 loop spans 14 amino acids. V was pared by 9 bases and J by 7 bases, with 10 bases of the junction left unmatched. Germline values: CDR1 ENHRY, CDR2 SYGVKD. Sequencing was performed with immunoSEQ multiplex PCR; in TCRdb, only in-frame clones are kept and a portion is missing. The data hold 95,000 to 100,000 clones, with about 91% observed a single time. Source: peripheral blood, taken in the second trimester of pregnancy. This sequence originates from a female donor with multiple sclerosis, enrolled in a pregnancy study. The V and J genes are TRBV10-3 and TRBJ2-7; 12 bases match TRBD2. The CDR3 loop reads CAMGGTSGYGEQYF. The CDR3 nucleotides are TGTGCCATGGGCGGGACTAGCGGGTATGGGGAGCAGTACTTC.